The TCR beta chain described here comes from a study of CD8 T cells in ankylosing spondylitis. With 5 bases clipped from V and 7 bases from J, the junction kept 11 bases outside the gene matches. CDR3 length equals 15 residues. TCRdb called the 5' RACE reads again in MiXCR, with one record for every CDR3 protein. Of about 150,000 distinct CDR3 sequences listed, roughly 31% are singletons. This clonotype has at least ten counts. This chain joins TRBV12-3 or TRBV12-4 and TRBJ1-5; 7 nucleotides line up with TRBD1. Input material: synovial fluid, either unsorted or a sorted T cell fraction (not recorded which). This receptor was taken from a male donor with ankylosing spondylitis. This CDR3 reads CASSATTGLKQPQHF. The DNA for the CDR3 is TGTGCCAGCAGTGCTACGACAGGGCTCAAGCAGCCCCAGCATTTT.